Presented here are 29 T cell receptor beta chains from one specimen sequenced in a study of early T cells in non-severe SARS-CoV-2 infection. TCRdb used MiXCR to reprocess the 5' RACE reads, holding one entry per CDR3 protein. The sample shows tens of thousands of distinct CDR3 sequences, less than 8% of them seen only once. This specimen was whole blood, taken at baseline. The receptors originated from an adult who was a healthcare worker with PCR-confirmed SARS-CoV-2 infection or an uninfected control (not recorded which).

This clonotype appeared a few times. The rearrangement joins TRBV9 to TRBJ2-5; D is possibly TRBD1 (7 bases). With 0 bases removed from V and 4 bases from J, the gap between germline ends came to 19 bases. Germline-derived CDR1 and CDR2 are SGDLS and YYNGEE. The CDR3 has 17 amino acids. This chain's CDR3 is CASSVAPPGGGRETQYF. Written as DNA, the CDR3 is TGTGCCAGCAGCGTAGCCCCCCCAGGGGGAGGTCGAGAGACCCAGTACTTC.

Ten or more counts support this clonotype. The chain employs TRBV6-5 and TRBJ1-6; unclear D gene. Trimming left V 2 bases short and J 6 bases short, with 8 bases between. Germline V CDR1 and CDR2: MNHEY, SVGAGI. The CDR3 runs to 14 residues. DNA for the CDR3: TGTGCCAGCAGTTACGGAGCTACTAATTCACCCCTCCACTTT. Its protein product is CASSYGATNSPLHF.

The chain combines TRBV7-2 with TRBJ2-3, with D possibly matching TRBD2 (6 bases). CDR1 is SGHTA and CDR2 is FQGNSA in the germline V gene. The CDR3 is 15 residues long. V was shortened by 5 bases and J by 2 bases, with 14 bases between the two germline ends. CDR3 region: CASSPTRGDTDTQYF. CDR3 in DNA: TGTGCCAGCAGCCCGACTAGAGGCGACACAGATACGCAGTATTTT.

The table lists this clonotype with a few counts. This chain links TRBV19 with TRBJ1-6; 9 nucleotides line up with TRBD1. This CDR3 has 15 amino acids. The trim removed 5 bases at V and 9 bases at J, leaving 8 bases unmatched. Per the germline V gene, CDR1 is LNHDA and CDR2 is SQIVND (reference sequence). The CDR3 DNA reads TGTGCCAGTAGTCCGAGGGACAGGGAAAGTTCACCCCTCCACTTT. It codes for CASSPRDRESSPLHF.

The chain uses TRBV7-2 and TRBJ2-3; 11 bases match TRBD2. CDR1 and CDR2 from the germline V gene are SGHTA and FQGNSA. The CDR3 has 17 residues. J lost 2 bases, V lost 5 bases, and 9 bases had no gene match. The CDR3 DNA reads TGTGCCAGCAGCCCTACCATACTAGCGGGAGCCACAGATACGCAGTATTTT. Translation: CASSPTILAGATDTQYF.

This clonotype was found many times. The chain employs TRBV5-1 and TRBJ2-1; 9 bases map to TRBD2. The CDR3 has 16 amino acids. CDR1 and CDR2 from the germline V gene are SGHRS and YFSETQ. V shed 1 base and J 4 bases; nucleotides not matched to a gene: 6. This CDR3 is CASSLRPSGNYNEQFF. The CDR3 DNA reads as TGCGCCAGCAGCTTGAGGCCTAGCGGGAATTACAATGAGCAGTTCTTC.

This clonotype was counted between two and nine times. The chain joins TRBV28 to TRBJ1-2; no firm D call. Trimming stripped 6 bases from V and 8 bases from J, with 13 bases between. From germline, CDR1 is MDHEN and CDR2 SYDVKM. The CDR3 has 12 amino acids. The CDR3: CASRKRERGYTF. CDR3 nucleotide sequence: TGTGCCAGCAGGAAAAGGGAGCGAGGCTACACCTTC.

CDR3 nucleotide sequence: TGTGCCAGCAGCTTCCAGGAGGGGGCAAACATTCAGTACTTC. Protein product: CASSFQEGANIQYF. This chain joins TRBV7-2 and TRBJ2-4, with D perhaps TRBD1 (7 bases). V was clipped by 3 bases and J by 6 bases, with 12 bases between them. The CDR3 is 14 residues long. Looked up from germline, CDR1 is SGHTA and CDR2 is FQGNSA.

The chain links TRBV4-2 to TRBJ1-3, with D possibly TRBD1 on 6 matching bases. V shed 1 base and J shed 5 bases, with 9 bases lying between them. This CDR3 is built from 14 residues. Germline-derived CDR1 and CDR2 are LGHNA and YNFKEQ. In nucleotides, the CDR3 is TGTGCCAGCAGCCAAGTCGGGGGGCGAAACACCATATATTTT. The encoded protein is CASSQVGGRNTIYF.

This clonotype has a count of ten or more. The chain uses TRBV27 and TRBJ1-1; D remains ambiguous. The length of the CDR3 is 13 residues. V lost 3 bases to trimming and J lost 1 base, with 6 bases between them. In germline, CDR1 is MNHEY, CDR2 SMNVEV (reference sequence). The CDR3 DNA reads TGTGCCAGCAGTTTTAGCAGGAACACTGAAGCTTTCTTT. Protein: CASSFSRNTEAFF.

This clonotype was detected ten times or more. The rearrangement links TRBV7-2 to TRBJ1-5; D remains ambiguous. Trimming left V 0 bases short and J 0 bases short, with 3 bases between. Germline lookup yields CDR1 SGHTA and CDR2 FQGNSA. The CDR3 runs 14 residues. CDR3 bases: TGTGCCAGCAGCTTAGCAGGTAGCAATCAGCCCCAGCATTTT. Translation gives CASSLAGSNQPQHF.

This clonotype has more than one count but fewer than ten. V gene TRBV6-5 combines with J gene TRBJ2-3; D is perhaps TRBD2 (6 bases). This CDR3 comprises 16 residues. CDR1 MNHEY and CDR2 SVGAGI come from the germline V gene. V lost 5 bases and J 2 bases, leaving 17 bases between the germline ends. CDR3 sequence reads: CASSLLGGPYTDTQYF. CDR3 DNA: TGTGCCAGCAGTCTATTGGGGGGACCTTACACAGATACGCAGTATTTT.

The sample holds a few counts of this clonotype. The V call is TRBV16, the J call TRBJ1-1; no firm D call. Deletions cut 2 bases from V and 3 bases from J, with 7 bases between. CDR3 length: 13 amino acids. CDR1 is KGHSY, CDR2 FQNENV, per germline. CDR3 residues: CASSQIRDTEAFF. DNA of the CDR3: TGTGCCAGCAGCCAAATTCGAGACACTGAAGCTTTCTTT.

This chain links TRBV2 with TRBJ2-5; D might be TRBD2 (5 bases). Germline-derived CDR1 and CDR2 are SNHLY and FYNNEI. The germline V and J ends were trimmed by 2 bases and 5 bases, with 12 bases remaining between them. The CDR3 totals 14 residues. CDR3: CASSEIGSGETQYF. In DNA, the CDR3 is TGTGCCAGCAGTGAAATAGGGTCGGGGGAGACCCAGTACTTC.

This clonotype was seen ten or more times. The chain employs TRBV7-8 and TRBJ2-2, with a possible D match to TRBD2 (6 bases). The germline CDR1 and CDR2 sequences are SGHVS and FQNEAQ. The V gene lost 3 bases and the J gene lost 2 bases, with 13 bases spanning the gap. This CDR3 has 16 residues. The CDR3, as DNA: TGTGCCAGCAGCTTCTTTAGCGGTATTAACACCGGGGAGCTGTTTTTT. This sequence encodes CASSFFSGINTGELFF.

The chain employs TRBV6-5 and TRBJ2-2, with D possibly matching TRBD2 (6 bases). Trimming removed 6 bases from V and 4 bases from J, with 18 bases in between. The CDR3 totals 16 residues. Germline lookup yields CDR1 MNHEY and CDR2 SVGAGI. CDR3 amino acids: CASSFEAGPITGELFF. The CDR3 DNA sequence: TGTGCCAGCAGCTTCGAAGCGGGCCCGATCACCGGGGAGCTGTTTTTT.

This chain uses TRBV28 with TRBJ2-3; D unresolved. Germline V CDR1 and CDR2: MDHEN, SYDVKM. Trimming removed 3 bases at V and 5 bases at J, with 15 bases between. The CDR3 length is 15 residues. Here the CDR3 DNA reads TGTGCCAGCAGTTTCACGGCCCACTCGGGAGATACGCAGTATTTT. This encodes CASSFTAHSGDTQYF.

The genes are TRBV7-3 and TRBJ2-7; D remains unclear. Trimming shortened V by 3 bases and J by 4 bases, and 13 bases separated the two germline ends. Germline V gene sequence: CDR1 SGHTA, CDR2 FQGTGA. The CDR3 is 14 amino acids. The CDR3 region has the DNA TGTGCCAGCAGCTTTGGAACCATACCTTACGAGCAGTACTTC. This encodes CASSFGTIPYEQYF.

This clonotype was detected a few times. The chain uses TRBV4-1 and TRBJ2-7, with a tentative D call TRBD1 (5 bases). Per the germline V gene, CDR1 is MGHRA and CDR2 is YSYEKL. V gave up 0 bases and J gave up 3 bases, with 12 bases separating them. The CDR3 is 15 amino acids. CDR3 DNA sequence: TGCGCCAGCAGCCAAGATGGTGGCAGGGACTACGAGCAGTACTTC. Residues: CASSQDGGRDYEQYF.

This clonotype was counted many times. CDR3 loop: CAWRQGAVDTGELFF. Written as DNA, the CDR3 is TGTGCCTGGAGACAGGGGGCGGTCGACACCGGGGAGCTGTTTTTT. The chain couples TRBV30 to TRBJ2-2; 9 nucleotides agree with TRBD1. V shed 3 bases and J 3 bases; nucleotides not matched to a gene: 5. Germline V gene lookup returns CDR1 GTSNPN and CDR2 SVGIG (reference sequence). The CDR3 consists of 15 residues.

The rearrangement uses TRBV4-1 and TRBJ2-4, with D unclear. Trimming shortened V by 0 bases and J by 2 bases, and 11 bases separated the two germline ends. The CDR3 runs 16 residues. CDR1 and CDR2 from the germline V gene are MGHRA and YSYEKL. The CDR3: CASSQEPTSPKNIQYF. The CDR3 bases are TGCGCCAGCAGCCAAGAGCCCACGTCTCCCAAAAACATTCAGTACTTC.

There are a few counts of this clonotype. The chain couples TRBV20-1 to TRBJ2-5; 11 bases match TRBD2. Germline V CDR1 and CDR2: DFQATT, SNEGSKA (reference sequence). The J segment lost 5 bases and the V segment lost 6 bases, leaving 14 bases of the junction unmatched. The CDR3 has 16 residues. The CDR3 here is CSAKSDGRTSGETQYF. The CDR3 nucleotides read TGCAGTGCGAAGAGCGATGGCAGGACTAGCGGGGAGACCCAGTACTTC.

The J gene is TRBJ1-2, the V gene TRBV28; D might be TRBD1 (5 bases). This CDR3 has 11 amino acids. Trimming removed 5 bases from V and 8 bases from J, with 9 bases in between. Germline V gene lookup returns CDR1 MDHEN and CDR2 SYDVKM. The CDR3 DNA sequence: TGTGCCAGCAGTGATAAGGGGGGCTACACCTTC. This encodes CASSDKGGYTF.

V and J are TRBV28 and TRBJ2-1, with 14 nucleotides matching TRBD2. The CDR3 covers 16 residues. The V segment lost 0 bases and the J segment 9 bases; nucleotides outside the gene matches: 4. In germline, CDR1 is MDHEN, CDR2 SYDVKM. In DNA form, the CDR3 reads TGTGCCAGCAGTTTATGGACTAGCGGGAGGGCCATTGAGCAGTTCTTC. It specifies CASSLWTSGRAIEQFF. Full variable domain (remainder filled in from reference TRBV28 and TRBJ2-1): DVKVTQSSRYLVKRTGEKVFLECVQDMDHENMFWYRQDPGLGLRLIYFSYDVKMKEKGDIPEGYSVSREKKERFSLILESASTNQTSMYLCASSLWTSGRAIEQFFGPGTRLTVL.

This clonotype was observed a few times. The CDR3 DNA reads as TGTGCCAGCAGTGGCGACGGGCACTACGAGCAGTACTTC. This encodes CASSGDGHYEQYF. This chain connects TRBV2 to TRBJ2-7; D remains unclear. Germline-derived CDR1 and CDR2 are SNHLY and FYNNEI. With 4 bases removed from V and 3 bases from J, the gap between germline ends came to 10 bases. The CDR3 runs 13 residues.

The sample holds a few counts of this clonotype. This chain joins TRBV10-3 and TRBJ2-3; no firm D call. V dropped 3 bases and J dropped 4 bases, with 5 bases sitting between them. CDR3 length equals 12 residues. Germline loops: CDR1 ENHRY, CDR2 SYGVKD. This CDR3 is CAISDSADTQYF. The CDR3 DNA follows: TGTGCCATCAGTGATTCCGCAGATACGCAGTATTTT.

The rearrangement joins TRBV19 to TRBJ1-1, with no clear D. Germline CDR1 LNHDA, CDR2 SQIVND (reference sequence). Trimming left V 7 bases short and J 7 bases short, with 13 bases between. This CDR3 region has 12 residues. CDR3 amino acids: CASTRREIEAFF. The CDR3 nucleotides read TGTGCCAGTACCCGGAGGGAAATTGAAGCTTTCTTT.

The CDR3 DNA sequence: TGCGCCAGCAGCCAACTGGACAGGGAGGTCGATGAGCAGTTCTTC. Translating gives CASSQLDREVDEQFF. The J gene is TRBJ2-1, the V gene TRBV4-3; the match to TRBD1 covers 8 bases. The V gene's germline CDR1 is LGHNA and CDR2 YSLEER. CDR3 length: 15 amino acids. The trim removed 2 bases at V and 8 bases at J, leaving 8 bases unmatched.

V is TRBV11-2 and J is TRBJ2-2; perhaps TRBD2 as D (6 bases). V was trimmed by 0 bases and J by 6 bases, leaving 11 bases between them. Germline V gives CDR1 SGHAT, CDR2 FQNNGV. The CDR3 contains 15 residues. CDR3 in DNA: TGTGCCAGCAGCTTAGATCGGGGGACGCCCGGGGAGCTGTTTTTT. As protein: CASSLDRGTPGELFF.